This T cell receptor beta chain was sequenced during a study of Ad26.COV2.S vaccination and SARS-CoV-2 variants. Study-level results: It was found that vaccine and placebo recipients had similar non-spike TCR breadth.

The data were produced by immunoSEQ multiplex PCR, yet TCRdb's version contains in-frame clones alone and is incomplete. The sample has 300,000 to 400,000 clones, more than 75% seen once. A remark on this clone: Its antigen is still unknown.

Treatment reported: over 15 received Ad26.COV2.S at low or high dose, single or two shots; 5 received placebo; per-sample allocation not given. Sampling took place 63 days after the first vaccine or placebo injection. CDR1 is SEHNR and CDR2 is FQNEAQ in the germline V gene (reference sequence). The V end lost 5 bases, the J end lost 5 bases, and 18 bases lay between the germline ends. The CDR3 extends over 15 amino acids. The chain uses TRBV7-9 and TRBJ1-2, with D maybe TRBD1 (5 bases). Sequenced here: peripheral blood, sampled in a trial of Ad26.COV2.S vaccine versus placebo. This receptor was identified in a person aged 18-65 years who received the Ad26.COV2.S COVID-19 vaccine or a placebo. For the CDR3, the DNA is TGTGCCAGCAGCCCAAACGTTCGGGACCAATATGGCTACACCTTC. It is translated as CASSPNVRDQYGYTF. The whole variable domain, filled in from reference TRBV7-9 and TRBJ1-2, reads DTGVSQNPRHKITKRGQNVTFRCDPISEHNRLYWYRQTLGQGPEFLTYFQNEAQLEKSRLLSDRFSAERPKGSFSTLEIQRTEQGDSAMYLCASSPNVRDQYGYTFGSGTRLTVV.